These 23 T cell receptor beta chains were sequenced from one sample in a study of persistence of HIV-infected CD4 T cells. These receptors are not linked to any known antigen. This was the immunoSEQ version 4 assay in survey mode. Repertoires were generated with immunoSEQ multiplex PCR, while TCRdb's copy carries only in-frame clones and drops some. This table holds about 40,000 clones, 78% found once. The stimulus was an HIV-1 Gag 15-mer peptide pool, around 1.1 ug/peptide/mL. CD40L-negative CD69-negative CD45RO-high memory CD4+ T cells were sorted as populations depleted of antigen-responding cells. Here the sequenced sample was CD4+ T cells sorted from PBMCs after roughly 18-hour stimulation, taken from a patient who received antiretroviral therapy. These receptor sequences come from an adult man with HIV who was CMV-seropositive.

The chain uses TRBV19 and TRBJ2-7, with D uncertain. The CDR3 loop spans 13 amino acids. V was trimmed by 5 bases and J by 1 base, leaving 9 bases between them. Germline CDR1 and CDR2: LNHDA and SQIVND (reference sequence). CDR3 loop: CASSRSRSYEQYF. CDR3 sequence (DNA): TGTGCCAGTAGTCGATCTAGATCCTACGAGCAGTACTTC.

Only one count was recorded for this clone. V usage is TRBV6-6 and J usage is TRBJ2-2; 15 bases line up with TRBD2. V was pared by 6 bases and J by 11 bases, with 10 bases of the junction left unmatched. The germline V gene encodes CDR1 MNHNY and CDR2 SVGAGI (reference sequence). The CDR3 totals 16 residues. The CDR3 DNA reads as TGTGCCAGCAGCTCAGGACTAGCGGGAGGGCCCATCGAGCTGTTTTTT. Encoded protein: CASSSGLAGGPIELFF.

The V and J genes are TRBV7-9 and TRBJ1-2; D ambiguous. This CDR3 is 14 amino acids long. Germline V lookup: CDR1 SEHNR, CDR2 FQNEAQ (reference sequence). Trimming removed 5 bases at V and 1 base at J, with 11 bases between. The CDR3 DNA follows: TGTGCCAGCAGCCCCCCGGGAAATAACTATGGCTACACCTTC. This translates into CASSPPGNNYGYTF.

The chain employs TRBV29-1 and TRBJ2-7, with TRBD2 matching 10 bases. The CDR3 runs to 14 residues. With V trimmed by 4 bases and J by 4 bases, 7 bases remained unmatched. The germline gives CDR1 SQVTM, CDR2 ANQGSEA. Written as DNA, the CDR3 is TGCAGCGTTGCAAAAACTAGCGGGGCTTACGAGCAGTACTTC. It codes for CSVAKTSGAYEQYF.

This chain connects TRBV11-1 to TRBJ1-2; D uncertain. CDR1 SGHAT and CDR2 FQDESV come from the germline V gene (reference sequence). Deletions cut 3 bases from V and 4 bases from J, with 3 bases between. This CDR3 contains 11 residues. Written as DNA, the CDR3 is TGTGCCAGCAGCTTCGGCTATGGCTACACCTTC. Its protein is CASSFGYGYTF. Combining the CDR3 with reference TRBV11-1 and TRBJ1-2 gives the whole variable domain EAEVAQSPRYKITEKSQAVAFWCDPISGHATLYWYRQILGQGPELLVQFQDESVVDDSQLPKDRFSAERLKGVDSTLKIQPAELGDSAMYLCASSFGYGYTFGSGTRLTVV.

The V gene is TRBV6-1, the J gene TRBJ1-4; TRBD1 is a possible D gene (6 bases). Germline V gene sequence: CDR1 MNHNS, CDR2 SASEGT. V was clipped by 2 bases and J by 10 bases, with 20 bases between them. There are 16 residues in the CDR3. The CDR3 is CASSESTDRLRGKLFF. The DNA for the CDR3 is TGTGCCAGCAGTGAATCGACGGACAGACTTCGTGGAAAACTGTTTTTT.

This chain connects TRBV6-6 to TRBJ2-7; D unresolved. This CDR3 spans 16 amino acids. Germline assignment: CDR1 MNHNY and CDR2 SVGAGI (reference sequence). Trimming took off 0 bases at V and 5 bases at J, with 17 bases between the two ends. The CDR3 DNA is TGTGCCAGCAGTTACTCGGAATTTGGCGACAACCACGAGCAGTACTTC. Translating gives CASSYSEFGDNHEQYF.

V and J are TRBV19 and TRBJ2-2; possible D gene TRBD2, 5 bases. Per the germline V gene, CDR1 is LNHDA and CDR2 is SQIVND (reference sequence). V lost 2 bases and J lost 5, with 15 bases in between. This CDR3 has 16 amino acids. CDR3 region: CASSIKSTPGTGELFF. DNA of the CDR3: TGTGCCAGTAGTATAAAATCAACCCCGGGGACCGGGGAGCTGTTTTTT.

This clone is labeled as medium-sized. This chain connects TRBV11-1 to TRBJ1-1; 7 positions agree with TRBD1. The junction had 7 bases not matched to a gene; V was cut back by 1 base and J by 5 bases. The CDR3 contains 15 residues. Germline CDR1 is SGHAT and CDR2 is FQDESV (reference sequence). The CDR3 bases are TGTGCCAGCAGCTTAGATGACCCCAGGGGGACTGAAGCTTTCTTT. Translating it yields CASSLDDPRGTEAFF.

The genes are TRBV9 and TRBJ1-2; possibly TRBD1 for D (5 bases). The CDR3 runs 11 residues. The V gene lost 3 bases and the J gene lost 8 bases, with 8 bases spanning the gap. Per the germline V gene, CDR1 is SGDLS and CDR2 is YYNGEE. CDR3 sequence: CASSGGEGYTF. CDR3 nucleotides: TGTGCCAGCAGCGGGGGGGAAGGCTACACCTTC.

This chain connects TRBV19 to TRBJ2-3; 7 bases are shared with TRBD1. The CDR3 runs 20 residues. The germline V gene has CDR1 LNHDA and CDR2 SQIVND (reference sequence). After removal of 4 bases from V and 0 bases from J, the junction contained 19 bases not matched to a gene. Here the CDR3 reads CASSTGTAKVIKPSTDTQYF. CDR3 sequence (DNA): TGTGCCAGTAGTACTGGGACAGCGAAAGTAATCAAACCTAGCACAGATACGCAGTATTTT.

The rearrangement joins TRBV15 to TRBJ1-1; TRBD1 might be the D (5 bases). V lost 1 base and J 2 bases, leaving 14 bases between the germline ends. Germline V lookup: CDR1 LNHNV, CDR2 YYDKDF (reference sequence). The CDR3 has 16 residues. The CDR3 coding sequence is TGTGCCACCAGCAGAGGGGGACGGTCAGGAAACACTGAAGCTTTCTTT. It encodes CATSRGGRSGNTEAFF.

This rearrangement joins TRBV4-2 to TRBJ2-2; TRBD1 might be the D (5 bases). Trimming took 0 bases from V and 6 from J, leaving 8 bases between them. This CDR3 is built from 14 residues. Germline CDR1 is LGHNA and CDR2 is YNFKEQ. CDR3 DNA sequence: TGTGCCAGCAGCCAAGATCAGGGATCCGGGGAGCTGTTTTTT. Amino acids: CASSQDQGSGELFF.

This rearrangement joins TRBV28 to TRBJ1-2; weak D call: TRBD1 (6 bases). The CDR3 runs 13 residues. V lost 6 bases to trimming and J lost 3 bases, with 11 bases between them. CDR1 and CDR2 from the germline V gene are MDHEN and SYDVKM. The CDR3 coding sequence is TGTGCCAGCAGGAAACAGGGCTACTATGGCTACACCTTC. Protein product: CASRKQGYYGYTF.

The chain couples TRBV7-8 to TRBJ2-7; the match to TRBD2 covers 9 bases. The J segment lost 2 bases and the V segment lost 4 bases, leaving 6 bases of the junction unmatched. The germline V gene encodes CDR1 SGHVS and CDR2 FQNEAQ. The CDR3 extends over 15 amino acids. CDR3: CASSSPTSGTYEQYF. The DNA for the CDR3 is TGTGCCAGCAGCTCCCCGACTAGCGGTACCTACGAGCAGTACTTC.

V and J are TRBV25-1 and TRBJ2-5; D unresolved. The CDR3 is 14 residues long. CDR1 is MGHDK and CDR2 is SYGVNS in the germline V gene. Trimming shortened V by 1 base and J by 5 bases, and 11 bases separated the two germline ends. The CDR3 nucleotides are TGTGCCAGCAGTGAATCCGGTGTCCGGGAGACCCAGTACTTC. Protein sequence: CASSESGVRETQYF.

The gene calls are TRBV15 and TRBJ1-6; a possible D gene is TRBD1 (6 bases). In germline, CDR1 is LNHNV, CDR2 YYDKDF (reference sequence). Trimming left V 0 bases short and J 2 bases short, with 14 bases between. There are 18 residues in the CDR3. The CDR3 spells CATSRDPPGATYNSPLHF. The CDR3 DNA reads TGTGCCACCAGCAGAGACCCCCCGGGGGCGACCTATAATTCACCCCTCCACTTT.

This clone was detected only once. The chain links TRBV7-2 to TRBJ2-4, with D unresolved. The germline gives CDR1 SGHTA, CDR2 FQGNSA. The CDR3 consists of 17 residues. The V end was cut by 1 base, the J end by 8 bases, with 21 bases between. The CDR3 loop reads CASSLVRSTTRKDIQYF. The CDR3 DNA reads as TGTGCCAGCAGCTTAGTAAGGTCGACCACCCGTAAAGACATTCAGTACTTC.

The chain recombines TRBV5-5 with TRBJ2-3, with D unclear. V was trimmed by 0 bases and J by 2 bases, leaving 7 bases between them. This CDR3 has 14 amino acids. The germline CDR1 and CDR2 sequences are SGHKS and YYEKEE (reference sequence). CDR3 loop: CASSLGQNTDTQYF. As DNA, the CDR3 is TGTGCCAGCAGCTTGGGGCAGAACACAGATACGCAGTATTTT.

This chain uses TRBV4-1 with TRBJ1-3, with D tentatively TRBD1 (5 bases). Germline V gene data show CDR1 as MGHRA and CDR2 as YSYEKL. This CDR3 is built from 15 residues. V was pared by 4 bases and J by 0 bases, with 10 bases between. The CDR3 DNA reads TGCGCCAGCAGCCTCCCAGGGAGCTCTGGAAACACCATATATTTT. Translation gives CASSLPGSSGNTIYF.

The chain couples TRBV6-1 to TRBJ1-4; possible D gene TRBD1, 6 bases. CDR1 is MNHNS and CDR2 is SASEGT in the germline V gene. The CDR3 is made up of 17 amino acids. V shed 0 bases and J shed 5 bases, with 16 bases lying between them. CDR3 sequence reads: CASSEAARQGLNEKLFF. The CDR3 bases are TGTGCCAGCAGTGAAGCCGCGAGGCAGGGGCTCAATGAAAAACTGTTTTTT.

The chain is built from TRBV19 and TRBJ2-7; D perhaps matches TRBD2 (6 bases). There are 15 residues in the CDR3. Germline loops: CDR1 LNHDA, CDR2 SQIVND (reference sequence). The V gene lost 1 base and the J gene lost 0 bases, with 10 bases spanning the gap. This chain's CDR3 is CASSIGGIFSYEQYF. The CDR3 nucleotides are TGTGCCAGTAGTATAGGCGGGATCTTCTCCTACGAGCAGTACTTC.

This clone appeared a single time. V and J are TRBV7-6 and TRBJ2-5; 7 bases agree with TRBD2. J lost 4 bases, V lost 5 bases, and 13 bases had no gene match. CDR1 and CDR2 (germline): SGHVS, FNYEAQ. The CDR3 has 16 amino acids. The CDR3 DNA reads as TGTGCCAGCAGCGGGGTAGCGGGTCCGGGCACAGAGACCCAGTACTTC. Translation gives CASSGVAGPGTETQYF.